This TCR beta chain was sequenced for a study of CD8 T cells in ankylosing spondylitis. TCRdb reprocessed the 5' RACE reads via MiXCR and lists one record per CDR3 protein. This table has approximately 35,000 distinct CDR3 sequences, about an eighth appearing once. Study-wide results and limits: Existing reports had already noted some motif variants in reactive arthritis synovial fluid and blood. Disease-associated clones were CD8+ and fairly uncommon in peripheral blood.

A word on this clonotype: No antigen is known for it.

The V end lost 4 bases, the J end lost 5 bases, and 15 bases lay between the germline ends. In germline, CDR1 is SGHVS, CDR2 FNYEAQ. CDR3 length: 15 residues. The TCR was taken from a male donor with ankylosing spondylitis. Sample: synovial fluid, either unsorted or a sorted T cell fraction (not recorded which). The V call is TRBV7-6, the J call TRBJ2-1, with D tentatively TRBD2 (6 bases). CDR3 bases: TGTGCCAGCAGCTCCTACGGAGGGCCCAACAATGAGCAGTTCTTC. It specifies CASSSYGGPNNEQFF. The full variable domain, with the rest looked up from reference TRBV7-6 and TRBJ2-1, is GAGVSQSPRYKVTKRGQDVALRCDPISGHVSLYWYRQALGQGPEFLTYFNYEAQQDKSGLPNDRFSAERPEGSISTLTIQRTEQRDSAMYRCASSSYGGPNNEQFFGPGTRLTVL.